This T cell receptor beta chain was obtained from a study of blood T cell repertoires in COVID-19. The overall study: PBMCs, B-cell-depleted T cells, or T cells provided the cDNA or gDNA that made up the material.

The CDR3 spans 16 residues. CDR1 is KGHSH and CDR2 is LQKENI in the germline V gene. With V trimmed by 4 bases and J by 0 bases, 5 bases remained unmatched. Sequencing used immunoSEQ multiplex PCR; TCRdb keeps in-frame clones, though not all of them. The sample has 90,000 to 150,000 clones, 80% to 90% seen once. The V and J genes are TRBV18 and TRBJ1-4, with 7 nucleotides matching TRBD1. This receptor was obtained from a man between 65 and 79 years old with active or convalescent COVID-19. Sequencing was done on a sample of peripheral blood. The CDR3 region is CASSRDRVATNEKLFF. The CDR3 coding sequence is TGTGCCAGCTCACGTGACAGGGTTGCAACTAATGAAAAACTGTTTTTT.